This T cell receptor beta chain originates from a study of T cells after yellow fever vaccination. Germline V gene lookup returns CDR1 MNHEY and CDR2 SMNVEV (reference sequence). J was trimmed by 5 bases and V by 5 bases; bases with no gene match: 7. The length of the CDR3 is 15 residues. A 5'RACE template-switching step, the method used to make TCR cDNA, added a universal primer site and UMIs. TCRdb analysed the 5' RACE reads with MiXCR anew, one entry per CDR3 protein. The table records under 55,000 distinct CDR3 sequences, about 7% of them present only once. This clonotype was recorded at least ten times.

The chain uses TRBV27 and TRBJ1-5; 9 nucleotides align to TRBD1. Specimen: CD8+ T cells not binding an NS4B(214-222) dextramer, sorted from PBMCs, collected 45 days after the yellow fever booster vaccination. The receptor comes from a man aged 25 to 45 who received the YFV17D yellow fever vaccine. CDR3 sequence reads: CASSLTGGWDQPQHF. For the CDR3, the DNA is TGTGCCAGCAGTCTAACAGGGGGCTGGGATCAGCCCCAGCATTTT.